This T cell receptor beta chain was profiled in a study of OX40 agonist ivuxolimab in advanced cancers. Study information: Having had anti-PD-1, anti-PD-L1 or anti-CTLA-4 therapy before was allowed, and about 40% had some.

CDR1 and CDR2 from the germline V gene are SGHDN and FVKESK. CDR3 length: 13 residues. V was pared by 3 bases and J by 4 bases, with 8 bases between. Sequenced by immunoSEQ multiplex PCR; TCRdb stores in-frame clones only, minus some. Seen here are 45,000 or so clones, 80% to 90% observed once, and the top ten hold 2.6%. The specimen was CD4+ or CD8+ T cells sorted from blood, collected in a trial of the OX40 agonist ivuxolimab. The chain joins TRBV14 to TRBJ2-3; no reliable D call. The receptor was isolated from an adult with an advanced solid tumor such as melanoma, head and neck, liver or kidney cancer. The CDR3 coding sequence is TGTGCCAGCAGCCACCAGGTGGCAGATACGCAGTATTTT. Its protein product is CASSHQVADTQYF.